This T cell receptor (beta chain) was identified during a study of blood T cell repertoires in COVID-19. The assay was immunoSEQ multiplex PCR, and TCRdb's table has in-frame clones only and misses some. The table records around 100,000 clones, over 70% of them present only once. The J segment lost 5 bases and the V segment lost 4 bases, leaving 11 bases of the junction unmatched. CDR1 and CDR2 (germline): SGHKS, YYEKEE (reference sequence). The CDR3 has 15 amino acids. The V call is TRBV5-5, the J call TRBJ2-5; 7 bases are a match to TRBD2. The source of this sequence is a human donor in a cohort sampled during active or convalescent COVID-19. Input material: peripheral blood. The CDR3 spells CASSPMPGGSETQYF. The CDR3 bases are TGTGCCAGCAGCCCAATGCCCGGGGGGTCGGAGACCCAGTACTTC.